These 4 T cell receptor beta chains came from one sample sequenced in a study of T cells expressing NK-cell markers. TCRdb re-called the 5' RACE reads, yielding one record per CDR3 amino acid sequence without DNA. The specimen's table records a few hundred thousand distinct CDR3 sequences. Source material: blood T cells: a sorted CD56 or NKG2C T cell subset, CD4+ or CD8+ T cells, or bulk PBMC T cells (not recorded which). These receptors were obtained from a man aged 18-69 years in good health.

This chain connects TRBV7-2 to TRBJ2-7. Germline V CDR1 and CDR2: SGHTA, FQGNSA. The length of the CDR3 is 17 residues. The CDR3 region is CASSSLTDQLSSYEQYF.

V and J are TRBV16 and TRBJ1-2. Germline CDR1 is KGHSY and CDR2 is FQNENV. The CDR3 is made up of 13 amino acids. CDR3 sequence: CASSQLPDYGYTF. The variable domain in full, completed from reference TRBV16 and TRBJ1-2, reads GEEVAQTPKHLVRGEGQKAKLYCAPIKGHSYVFWYQQVLKNEFKFLISFQNENVFDETGMPKERFSAKCLPNSPCSLEIQATKLEDSAVYFCASSQLPDYGYTFGSGTRLTVV.

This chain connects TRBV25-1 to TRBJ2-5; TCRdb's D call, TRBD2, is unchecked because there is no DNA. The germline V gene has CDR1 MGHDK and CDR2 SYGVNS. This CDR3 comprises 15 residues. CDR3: CASSEFGSRKETQYF.

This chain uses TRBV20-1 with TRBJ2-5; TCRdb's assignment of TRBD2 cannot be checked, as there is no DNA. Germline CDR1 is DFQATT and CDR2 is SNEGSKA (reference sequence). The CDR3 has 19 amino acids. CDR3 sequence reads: CSARLLHSGGTTIQETQYF.